This TCR beta chain was profiled in a study of OX40 agonist ivuxolimab in advanced cancers. Study-wide context: The costimulatory receptor OX40 (CD134) was targeted by ivuxolimab, a fully human IgG2 agonistic monoclonal antibody. Intravenous ivuxolimab was administered to patients every 2 weeks at six dose levels: 0.01, 0.1, 0.3, 1.5, 3 and 10 mg/kg. Of the 50 to 55 dose-escalation patients, hepatocellular carcinoma was present in around 19, melanoma in around 15, renal cell carcinoma in 9 and head and neck cancer in 9. In the dose-escalation cohort, around four fifths of patients were male, and the mean age was roughly 60 years, with a range of 23 to 79. Patients were allowed to have had prior anti-PD-1, anti-PD-L1 or anti-CTLA-4 therapy, and approximately 41% of the dose-escalation patients had previously received checkpoint inhibitors. Partial responses were achieved by three dose-escalation patients, of whom one had hepatocellular carcinoma and two had cutaneous melanoma. The point of sequencing TCRbeta in the periphery was to test whether ivuxolimab changed TCR sequence diversity and drove clonal T-cell expansion. The paper covers the monotherapy dose-escalation part of the phase I ivuxolimab trial, which included N ≈ 50 patients. Beyond this particular receptor, the publication reports: After ivuxolimab, CD8+ T cells had more expanded clones than CD4+ T cells on average. In the 0.1-3.0 mg/kg groups, partial responders were among the patients with the lowest normalized peripheral clonal expansion, particularly in CD8+ T cells. Which antigens the clonally expanded peripheral T cells were specific for was not determined. At doses of 0.1 to 3.0 mg/kg, clonal expansion of both CD4+ and CD8+ blood T cells was observed from baseline to week 6. Low levels of normalized T-cell clonal expansion were also seen in some patients who did not respond.

Regarding this clone: Its antigen remains undetermined. No much larger clonotype is one base removed from it; base qualities were not supplied.

The trial excluded patients who had a history of autoimmune disease or who were on systemic immunosuppression. Peripheral blood for TCR sequencing was drawn from every dose cohort at baseline, at cycle 4 day 1 and at cycle 7 day 1. Samples came from an open-label, multicenter, first-in-human phase I dose-escalation trial of ivuxolimab. Adults with locally advanced or metastatic head and neck squamous cell, hepatocellular, melanoma or renal cell carcinoma were enrolled in the trial. Before TCR sequencing, CD4+ T cells and CD8+ T cells were sorted from peripheral blood as separate populations. Genomic DNA was isolated from the sorted cells so that the TCRbeta CDR3 region could be sequenced. The immunoSEQ Assay was used for sequencing of TCRbeta CDR3 regions. The source is immuneACCESS, and TCRdb retained only in-frame sequences with V and J called. Part of the clones is not carried over; for the studies checked, unresolved V genes explain less than half of this, and the remainder is unexplained. The sample table lists about 50,000 clones, about four fifths of them with a count of one. The ten largest clonotypes hold less than 4% of the sample.

The germline ends are 14 bases apart after V is trimmed by 5 bases and J by 0 bases. Based on the germline V gene, the CDR1 and CDR2 sequences are SGHNT and YENEEA. Taken from cysteine to phenylalanine, the CDR3 has 15 residues. The CDR3 DNA has 45 bases and is translated from base 1. The receptor chain draws on TRBV11-3 and TRBJ2-7; a confident D gene designation cannot be given. The TCR comes from an adult with an advanced solid tumor such as melanoma, head and neck, liver or kidney cancer. This specimen consisted of CD4+ or CD8+ T cells sorted from blood, obtained in a trial of the OX40 agonist ivuxolimab. The sequenced DNA: TGTGCCAGCAGCCCCCAGGACGTGAGCTCCTACGAGCAGTACTTC. This is translated as CASSPQDVSSYEQYF.